The 21 T cell receptor beta chains below all came from one sample that was sequenced in a study of blood T cell repertoires in COVID-19 (dated by TCRdb to between 2020 and 2021). Library preparation employed the immunoSEQ multiplex PCR assay. This immuneACCESS table, as held by TCRdb, lists in-frame sequences with V and J called but not all clones. Of the missing ones, under half trace to an unresolved V gene in checked studies; the others have no known cause. For this sample the table gives about 120,000 clones, of which about 80% were detected only once. The ten largest clones capture approximately 5.6% of the sample. The specimen sequenced was peripheral blood. Receptors originate from a man between 65 and 85 years old with acute or convalescent COVID-19.

The rearrangement links TRBV19 to TRBJ2-7; 9 bases align to TRBD1. V gave up 7 bases and J gave up 6 bases; unmatched junction bases: 7. This CDR3 region has 13 residues. Germline loops: CDR1 LNHDA, CDR2 SQIVND (reference sequence). CDR3 sequence: CASMPGQGGEQYF. CDR3 nucleotides: TGTGCCAGTATGCCGGGACAGGGAGGCGAGCAGTACTTC.

The chain combines TRBV18 with TRBJ1-3, with no clear D. V was trimmed by 2 bases and J by 0 bases, leaving 5 bases between them. Germline V CDR1 and CDR2: KGHSH, LQKENI. The CDR3 spans 14 residues. The DNA of the CDR3 is TGTGCCAGCTCACCAGGGCTCTCTGGAAACACCATATATTTT. Translated: CASSPGLSGNTIYF.

This sequence joins TRBV18 and TRBJ2-5; D ambiguous. Germline V gives CDR1 KGHSH, CDR2 LQKENI. The CDR3 is 15 residues long. V lost 6 bases, J lost 2 bases, and 16 bases lay in between. The CDR3 loop is CASSFVAGLQETQYF. In nucleotides, the CDR3 is TGTGCCAGCTCGTTTGTGGCAGGTCTACAAGAGACCCAGTACTTC.

In this sample, this clone turned up a few times. One junction end disagrees with the germline gene, perhaps due to a read error. The V gene is TRBV6-5, the J gene TRBJ1-1; tentative D call: TRBD1 (5 bases). The V gene's germline CDR1 is MNHEY and CDR2 SVGAGI. The CDR3 has 15 amino acids. CDR3 DNA sequence: TGTGCCAGCAATTACGCACAGGAGCCGAACACTGAAGCTTTCTTT. Translating gives CASNYAQEPNTEAFF.

The chain is built from TRBV19 and TRBJ2-7; D unresolved. The CDR3 covers 16 residues. V lost 2 bases to trimming and J lost 0 bases, with 14 bases between them. Germline V CDR1 and CDR2: LNHDA, SQIVND (reference sequence). This CDR3 is CASSIPLTPNSYEQYF. In DNA form, the CDR3 reads TGTGCCAGTAGTATACCCTTGACACCGAACTCCTACGAGCAGTACTTC.

This clone was counted once. The chain combines TRBV7-2 with TRBJ2-1; 8 nucleotides align to TRBD2. V shed 5 bases, J shed 0 bases, and the junction held 3 bases outside the gene matches. Per germline, CDR1 SGHTA and CDR2 FQGNSA. This CDR3 spans 15 amino acids. Here the CDR3 DNA reads TGTGCCAGCAGCCAAGCGGGAGACTCCTACAATGAGCAGTTCTTC. This encodes CASSQAGDSYNEQFF.

In DNA form, the CDR3 reads TGTGCCAGCAGCGAATGGGCAGGGCGTCTCTACGAGCAGTACTTC. This codes for CASSEWAGRLYEQYF. V and J are TRBV7-3 and TRBJ2-7, with D maybe TRBD1 (5 bases). The V and J ends lost 5 bases and 3 bases respectively, with 17 bases between them. There are 15 residues in the CDR3. CDR1 is SGHTA, CDR2 FQGTGA, per germline.

The chain couples TRBV5-1 to TRBJ1-5; a weak D match, TRBD1 (5 bases). Germline-derived CDR1 and CDR2 are SGHRS and YFSETQ. CDR3 length: 15 residues. Trimming removed 2 bases at V and 2 bases at J, with 11 bases between. The CDR3 loop reads CASSLGGTGNQPQHF. DNA of the CDR3: TGCGCCAGCAGCTTAGGAGGGACCGGCAATCAGCCCCAGCATTTT.

The sample holds a few counts of this clone. The J gene is TRBJ1-6, the V gene TRBV30; TRBD1 matches at 10 bases. CDR3 length equals 15 residues. The V gene end was trimmed by 3 bases and the J gene end by 5 bases; junction bases not matched to a gene: 4. CDR1 is GTSNPN, CDR2 SVGIG, per germline (reference sequence). The CDR3 DNA reads TGTGCCTGGAGGAGACAGGGGGCAAATAATTCACCCCTCCACTTT. Its translation is CAWRRQGANNSPLHF.

This rearrangement joins TRBV6-5 to TRBJ2-7; the D is unclear. CDR1 and CDR2 from the germline V gene are MNHEY and SVGAGI. The V gene lost 0 bases and the J gene lost 5 bases, with 5 bases spanning the gap. The CDR3 spans 12 residues. CDR3 nucleotide sequence: TGTGCCAGCAGTTACTCCCGGGACGAGCAGTACTTC. Protein sequence: CASSYSRDEQYF.

J is TRBJ1-4 and V is TRBV5-1; 11 nucleotides line up with TRBD1. CDR1 is SGHRS, CDR2 YFSETQ, per germline. Unmatched junction bases numbered 10, after V lost 4 bases and J lost 8 bases. This CDR3 contains 16 residues. The CDR3 here is CASSVGQGAVGEKLFF. DNA of the CDR3: TGCGCCAGCAGCGTCGGACAGGGGGCGGTTGGGGAAAAACTGTTTTTT.

The chain couples TRBV7-9 to TRBJ2-7; 9 nucleotides line up with TRBD2. The junction had 4 bases not matched to a gene; V was cut back by 3 bases and J by 7 bases. The CDR3 is 13 residues long. Germline CDR1 is SEHNR and CDR2 is FQNEAQ (reference sequence). CDR3 residues: CASSFLAGEEQYF. The CDR3 DNA reads as TGTGCCAGCAGCTTTTTAGCGGGAGAAGAGCAGTACTTC.

The V and J genes are TRBV5-4 and TRBJ2-5; tentatively, D is TRBD1 (6 bases). V lost 3 bases to trimming and J lost 0 bases, with 12 bases between them. CDR1 and CDR2 from the germline V gene are SGHNT and YYREEE (reference sequence). The CDR3 is made up of 15 amino acids. The DNA of the CDR3 is TGTGCCAGCAGCTCCGCTACAGGGTACCAAGAGACCCAGTACTTC. It is translated as CASSSATGYQETQYF. Full variable domain (outside the CDR3, taken from reference TRBV5-4 and TRBJ2-5): ETGVTQSPTHLIKTRGQQVTLRCSSQSGHNTVSWYQQALGQGPQFIFQYYREEENGRGNFPPRFSGLQFPNYSSELNVNALELDDSALYLCASSSATGYQETQYFGPGTRLLVL.

CDR3 nucleotides: TGTGCCAGCAGCTTAGGACAGGGCAGGTGGGAGCAGTACTTC. Its protein is CASSLGQGRWEQYF. The chain uses TRBV7-6 and TRBJ2-7, with 7 bases identical to TRBD1. Germline CDR1 reads SGHVS; CDR2 reads FNYEAQ. This CDR3 is built from 14 residues. The ends lost 1 base at V and 7 bases at J; junction bases unmatched: 7.

The chain couples TRBV6-6 to TRBJ2-3, with 7 bases matching TRBD2. The CDR3 is made up of 18 amino acids. V shed 5 bases and J 4 bases; nucleotides not matched to a gene: 18. CDR1 and CDR2 from the germline V gene are MNHNY and SVGAGI (reference sequence). CDR3 bases: TGTGCCAGCAGTCCCAGTGGGCGGGAGACTCCGACTGCAGATACGCAGTATTTT. Its protein is CASSPSGRETPTADTQYF.

The chain couples TRBV7-2 to TRBJ1-2; 7 nucleotides match TRBD1. This CDR3 region has 13 residues. The germline V gene has CDR1 SGHTA and CDR2 FQGNSA. J gave up 6 bases and V 5 bases, and 6 bases lay outside the gene matches. Here the CDR3 DNA reads TGTGCCAGCAGCGCCCGGACAGGAGATGGCTACACCTTC. It translates to CASSARTGDGYTF.

The chain combines TRBV15 with TRBJ2-1; D perhaps matches TRBD2 (6 bases). V was shortened by 1 base and J by 7 bases, with 11 bases between the two germline ends. Germline V lookup: CDR1 LNHNV, CDR2 YYDKDF (reference sequence). The length of the CDR3 is 14 residues. CDR3 region: CATSRAGVMNEQFF. In DNA form, the CDR3 reads TGTGCCACCAGCAGAGCGGGGGTCATGAATGAGCAGTTCTTC.

The rearrangement joins TRBV14 to TRBJ2-1, with TRBD1 matching over 7 bases. CDR3 length equals 15 residues. Germline lookup yields CDR1 SGHDN and CDR2 FVKESK. The V and J ends lost 4 bases and 1 base, in that order; junction bases with no gene match: 4. The CDR3 region is CASSPGQESYNEQFF. The CDR3 DNA sequence: TGTGCCAGCAGCCCTGGACAGGAATCCTACAATGAGCAGTTCTTC.

The chain carries TRBV11-2 and TRBJ2-5; D call uncertain. V was shortened by 3 bases and J by 4 bases, with 6 bases between the two germline ends. Germline V gives CDR1 SGHAT, CDR2 FQNNGV. This CDR3 region has 12 residues. Here the CDR3 DNA reads TGTGCCAGCAGCTTTCTTCGAGAGACCCAGTACTTC. This gives the protein CASSFLRETQYF.

CDR3 bases: TGTGCCAGCTCGCCCCAGGTCGGGAGCAGGGTGCACGAAAAACTGTTTTTT. Translating it yields CASSPQVGSRVHEKLFF. This chain joins TRBV18 and TRBJ1-4, with D tentatively TRBD1 (5 bases). V was pared by 6 bases and J by 8 bases, with 25 bases between. The germline V gene encodes CDR1 KGHSH and CDR2 LQKENI. There are 17 residues in the CDR3.

The chain couples TRBV6-6 to TRBJ1-2; 9 nucleotides align to TRBD1. Germline values: CDR1 MNHNY, CDR2 SVGAGI (reference sequence). The CDR3 runs 13 residues. V lost 5 bases to trimming and J lost 6 bases; unmatched junction nucleotides: 4. CDR3 sequence: CASSPDRGNGYTF. The CDR3, as DNA: TGTGCCAGCAGTCCGGACAGGGGAAATGGCTACACCTTC.